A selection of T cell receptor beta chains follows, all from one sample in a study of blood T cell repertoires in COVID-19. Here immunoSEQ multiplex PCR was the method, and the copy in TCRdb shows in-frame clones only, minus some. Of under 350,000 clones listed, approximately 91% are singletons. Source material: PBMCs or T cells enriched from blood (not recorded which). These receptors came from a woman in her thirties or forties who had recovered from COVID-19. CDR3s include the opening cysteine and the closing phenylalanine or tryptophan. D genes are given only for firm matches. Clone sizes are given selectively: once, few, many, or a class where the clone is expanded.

CDR3nt: TGCGCCAGCAGCTTGGCACAGGGGGTCGTGGACACTGAAGCTTTCTTT; CDR3aa: CASSLAQGVVDTEAFF; d_gene: TRBD1; j_gene: TRBJ1-1; abundance: .; v_gene: TRBV5-1
CDR3nt: TGTGCCAGCTCACCGTCGAGCCACTATGGCTACACCTTC; CDR3aa: CASSPSSHYGYTF; d_gene: .; j_gene: TRBJ1-2; abundance: .; v_gene: TRBV18
CDR3nt: TGTGCCAGCAGTCCCAACCAGGTAACTGAAGCTTTCTTT; CDR3aa: CASSPNQVTEAFF; d_gene: .; j_gene: TRBJ1-1; abundance: once; v_gene: TRBV27
CDR3nt: TGCGCCAGCAACGAAAGGAGTAGTGAAGAGACCCAGTACTTC; CDR3aa: CASNERSSEETQYF; d_gene: .; j_gene: TRBJ2-5; abundance: .; v_gene: TRBV5-1
CDR3nt: TGCGCCAGCAGCCAAGATGGACAGGGCTACGAGCAGTACTTC; CDR3aa: CASSQDGQGYEQYF; d_gene: TRBD1; j_gene: TRBJ2-7; abundance: .; v_gene: TRBV4-3
CDR3nt: TGTGCCAGCAGCTCGGACAGGAGCCCCTCTGGAAACACCATATATTTT; CDR3aa: CASSSDRSPSGNTIYF; d_gene: TRBD1; j_gene: TRBJ1-3; abundance: .; v_gene: TRBV7-6
CDR3nt: TGTGCCAGCAGCCTCGGGACTAGCGACGGAGATACGCAGTATTTT; CDR3aa: CASSLGTSDGDTQYF; d_gene: TRBD2; j_gene: TRBJ2-3; abundance: .; v_gene: TRBV14
CDR3nt: TGTGCCATCAGTGAGGGAGGGCTACAAGCTTTCTTT; CDR3aa: CAISEGGLQAFF; d_gene: .; j_gene: TRBJ1-1; abundance: .; v_gene: TRBV10-3
CDR3nt: TGTGCCAGCAGCTGGGACACTTCTTCACCCCTCCACTTT; CDR3aa: CASSWDTSSPLHF; d_gene: .; j_gene: TRBJ1-6; abundance: .; v_gene: TRBV5-5
CDR3nt: TGTGCCAGCAGCTTAGAATGGCAGGCGAGCACAGATACGCAGTATTTT; CDR3aa: CASSLEWQASTDTQYF; d_gene: .; j_gene: TRBJ2-3; abundance: once; v_gene: TRBV7-9
CDR3nt: TGTGCCAGCAGTTCAGGGATGAACACTGAAGCTTTCTTT; CDR3aa: CASSSGMNTEAFF; d_gene: .; j_gene: TRBJ1-1; abundance: .; v_gene: TRBV12-3/TRBV12-4
CDR3nt: TGTGCCAGCAGTCAAGACCGGGGGAATCAGCCCCAGCATTTT; CDR3aa: CASSQDRGNQPQHF; d_gene: .; j_gene: TRBJ1-5; abundance: .; v_gene: TRBV27
CDR3nt: TGTGCCAGCAGGGCCGGGACAGGGAGGACCGGGGAGCTGTTTTTT; CDR3aa: CASRAGTGRTGELFF; d_gene: TRBD1; j_gene: TRBJ2-2; abundance: .; v_gene: TRBV27
CDR3nt: TGCGCCAGCAGCCCGGGACTAGCGGGAGGAATCCACGAGCAGTACTTC; CDR3aa: CASSPGLAGGIHEQYF; d_gene: TRBD2; j_gene: TRBJ2-7; abundance: .; v_gene: TRBV5-1
CDR3nt: TGTGCCAGTAGTATAATCGACAGGTACACCGGGGAGCTGTTTTTT; CDR3aa: CASSIIDRYTGELFF; d_gene: .; j_gene: TRBJ2-2; abundance: .; v_gene: TRBV19
CDR3nt: TGTGCCATCAGGGGGACAGGGGTCAATGCTTTCTTT; CDR3aa: CAIRGTGVNAFF; d_gene: TRBD1; j_gene: TRBJ1-1; abundance: .; v_gene: TRBV10-3
CDR3nt: TGTGCCAGCAGCTTGTTTGGCACAGAAGATGGAAACACCATATATTTT; CDR3aa: CASSLFGTEDGNTIYF; d_gene: .; j_gene: TRBJ1-3; abundance: .; v_gene: TRBV7-2
CDR3nt: TGTGCCAGCAGCCAAGGTCCAGGGGAGAACACCGGGGAGCTGTTTTTT; CDR3aa: CASSQGPGENTGELFF; d_gene: .; j_gene: TRBJ2-2; abundance: .; v_gene: TRBV14
CDR3nt: TGCAGCGGGACAGCACTCACCGGGGAGCTGTTTTTT; CDR3aa: CSGTALTGELFF; d_gene: .; j_gene: TRBJ2-2; abundance: .; v_gene: TRBV29-1
CDR3nt: TGTGCCACCAGCAGGCAATGGACCGGGACAGTGAACACCGGGGAGCTGTTTTTT; CDR3aa: CATSRQWTGTVNTGELFF; d_gene: TRBD1; j_gene: TRBJ2-2; abundance: .; v_gene: TRBV15
CDR3nt: TGTGCCACCAGCGAGGGCTCGAACACTGAAGCTTTCTTT; CDR3aa: CATSEGSNTEAFF; d_gene: .; j_gene: TRBJ1-1; abundance: .; v_gene: TRBV15
CDR3nt: TGCGCCAGCAGCCTTGGACAGGGGCGGGAGCAGTACTTC; CDR3aa: CASSLGQGREQYF; d_gene: TRBD1; j_gene: TRBJ2-7; abundance: .; v_gene: TRBV5-1
CDR3nt: TGTGCCAGCAGCTACGGACGGGGCTATGGCTACACCTTC; CDR3aa: CASSYGRGYGYTF; d_gene: .; j_gene: TRBJ1-2; abundance: .; v_gene: TRBV3-1/TRBV3-2
CDR3nt: TGTGCCAGTAGTACAGGGGGGACTGGAAACACCATATATTTT; CDR3aa: CASSTGGTGNTIYF; d_gene: TRBD1; j_gene: TRBJ1-3; abundance: .; v_gene: TRBV19
CDR3nt: TGTGCCAGCAGCCGGGAGTCTTTGAATACTGAAGCTTTCTTT; CDR3aa: CASSRESLNTEAFF; d_gene: .; j_gene: TRBJ1-1; abundance: .; v_gene: TRBV3-1/TRBV3-2
CDR3nt: TGCGCCAGCAGCAAACAGGGGGAGAACACTGAAGCTTTCTTT; CDR3aa: CASSKQGENTEAFF; d_gene: TRBD1; j_gene: TRBJ1-1; abundance: .; v_gene: TRBV5-1
CDR3nt: TGTGCCAGTAGTAGGGACAGCCGATACACTGAAGCTTTCTTT; CDR3aa: CASSRDSRYTEAFF; d_gene: TRBD1; j_gene: TRBJ1-1; abundance: .; v_gene: TRBV19
CDR3nt: TGTGCCAGCAGCCCTGACAGGGGGCGCGCCTTCGACTATGGCTACACCTTC; CDR3aa: CASSPDRGRAFDYGYTF; d_gene: TRBD1; j_gene: TRBJ1-2; abundance: once; v_gene: TRBV14
CDR3nt: TGTGCCAGCATACGGGACTACCAAGAGACCCAGTACTTC; CDR3aa: CASIRDYQETQYF; d_gene: .; j_gene: TRBJ2-5; abundance: .; v_gene: TRBV2
CDR3nt: TGTGCCAGCAGCCAAGTGGACAGGCGTAACACCGGGGAGCTGTTTTTT; CDR3aa: CASSQVDRRNTGELFF; d_gene: TRBD1; j_gene: TRBJ2-2; abundance: .; v_gene: TRBV14
CDR3nt: TGCAGTGCTAGTCGACAGGGTGAAGCTTTCTTT; CDR3aa: CSASRQGEAFF; d_gene: TRBD1; j_gene: TRBJ1-1; abundance: .; v_gene: TRBV20-1
CDR3nt: TGCGCCAGCAGCTTGGTTACGGGGGGGCGAGCAGATACGCAGTATTTT; CDR3aa: CASSLVTGGRADTQYF; d_gene: TRBD2; j_gene: TRBJ2-3; abundance: .; v_gene: TRBV5-1
CDR3nt: TGTGCCAGTAGTATGAGATCCGCGGATGAAGCTTTCTTT; CDR3aa: CASSMRSADEAFF; d_gene: .; j_gene: TRBJ1-1; abundance: .; v_gene: TRBV19
CDR3nt: TGCGCCAGCAGCCAAGATTTCGATAGCGGAGGGGACATTCAGTACTTC; CDR3aa: CASSQDFDSGGDIQYF; d_gene: .; j_gene: TRBJ2-4; abundance: .; v_gene: TRBV4-1
CDR3nt: TGTGCCAGCAGTTACGCGATGGTTTCACCCCTCCACTTT; CDR3aa: CASSYAMVSPLHF; d_gene: .; j_gene: TRBJ1-6; abundance: .; v_gene: TRBV6-5
CDR3nt: TGTGCCACCAGTGACCCGGACAGAGTGGGCTCCTATAATTCACCCCTCCACTTT; CDR3aa: CATSDPDRVGSYNSPLHF; d_gene: .; j_gene: TRBJ1-6; abundance: once; v_gene: TRBV24-1
CDR3nt: TGCGCCAGCAGCCAGAGCGGACAGGTTTCCTATAATGAAAAACTGTTTTTT; CDR3aa: CASSQSGQVSYNEKLFF; d_gene: TRBD1; j_gene: TRBJ1-4; abundance: .; v_gene: TRBV4-1
CDR3nt: TGTGCCAGCTCACTAAACAGGGGTCGGACAGATACGCAGTATTTT; CDR3aa: CASSLNRGRTDTQYF; d_gene: TRBD1; j_gene: TRBJ2-3; abundance: .; v_gene: TRBV18
CDR3nt: TGTGCCAGCAGCCCCGGACTAGCGGGCAACAGGTGGGAGGAGACCCAGTACTTC; CDR3aa: CASSPGLAGNRWEETQYF; d_gene: TRBD2; j_gene: TRBJ2-5; abundance: once; v_gene: TRBV7-9
CDR3nt: TGTGCCAGCAGTTTACGGGCAGGGCGCACTGAAGCTTTCTTT; CDR3aa: CASSLRAGRTEAFF; d_gene: .; j_gene: TRBJ1-1; abundance: .; v_gene: TRBV27
CDR3nt: TGTGCCAGCAGCCTATCGGGAGGACTCTCTGGGGCCAACGTCCTGACTTTC; CDR3aa: CASSLSGGLSGANVLTF; d_gene: TRBD2; j_gene: TRBJ2-6; abundance: .; v_gene: TRBV7-2
CDR3nt: TGTGCCAGTAGTACCCTCTACAATGAGCAGTTCTTC; CDR3aa: CASSTLYNEQFF; d_gene: .; j_gene: TRBJ2-1; abundance: .; v_gene: TRBV19